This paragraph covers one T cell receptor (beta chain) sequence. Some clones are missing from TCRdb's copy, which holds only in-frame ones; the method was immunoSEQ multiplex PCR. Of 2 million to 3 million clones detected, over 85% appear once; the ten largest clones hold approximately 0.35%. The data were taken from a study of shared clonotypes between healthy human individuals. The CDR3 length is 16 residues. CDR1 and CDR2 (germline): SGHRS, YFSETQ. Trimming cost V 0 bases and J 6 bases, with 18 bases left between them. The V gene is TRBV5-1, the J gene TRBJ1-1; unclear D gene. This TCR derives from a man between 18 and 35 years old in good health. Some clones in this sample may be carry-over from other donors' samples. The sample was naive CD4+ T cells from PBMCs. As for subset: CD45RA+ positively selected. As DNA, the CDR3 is TGCGCCAGCAGCTTGGGGAAGGATCTTACAAACGCTGAAGCTTTCTTT. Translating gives CASSLGKDLTNAEAFF. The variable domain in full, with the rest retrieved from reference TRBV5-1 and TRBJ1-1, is KAGVTQTPRYLIKTRGQQVTLSCSPISGHRSVSWYQQTPGQGLQFLFEYFSETQRNKGNFPGRFSGRQFSNSRSEMNVSTLELGDSALYLCASSLGKDLTNAEAFFGQGTRLTVV.